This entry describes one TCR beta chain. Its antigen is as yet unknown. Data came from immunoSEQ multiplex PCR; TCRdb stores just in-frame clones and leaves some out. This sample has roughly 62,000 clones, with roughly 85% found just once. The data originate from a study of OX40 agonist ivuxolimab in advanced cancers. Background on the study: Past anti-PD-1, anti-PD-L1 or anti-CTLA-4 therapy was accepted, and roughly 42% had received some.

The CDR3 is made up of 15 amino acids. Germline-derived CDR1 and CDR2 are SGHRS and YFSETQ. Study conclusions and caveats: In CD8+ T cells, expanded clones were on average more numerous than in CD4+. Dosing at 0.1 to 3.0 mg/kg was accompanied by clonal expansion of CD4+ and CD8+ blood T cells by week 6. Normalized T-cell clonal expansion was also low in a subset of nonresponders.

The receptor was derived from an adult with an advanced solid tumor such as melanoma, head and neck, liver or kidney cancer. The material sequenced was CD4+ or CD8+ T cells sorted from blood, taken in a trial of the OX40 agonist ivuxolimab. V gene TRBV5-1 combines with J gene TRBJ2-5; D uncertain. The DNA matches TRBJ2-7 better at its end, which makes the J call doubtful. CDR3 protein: CASSLTGRTAPEQYF. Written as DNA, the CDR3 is TGCGCCAGCAGCCTCACCGGACGGACCGCTCCCGAGCAGTACTTC.